In its sample, the clone carrying this TCR beta chain was seen a few times. This record belongs to a study of blood T cells in healthy people across ages. The authors ran a second PCR of about 6 to 11 cycles using a sample-barcoded 5' primer and a J-beta primer mix. MiXCR, run by TCRdb on the 5' RACE reads, gives a single entry per CDR3 protein. The sample records roughly 800,000 distinct CDR3 sequences, nearly 60% being singletons. The clonotype comes from a man aged 25-40 years in good health. The specimen sequenced was blood.

CDR3 in amino acids: CASSTRQGADGYTF. The CDR3 DNA is TGTGCCAGCAGCACCCGACAGGGGGCGGATGGCTACACCTTC. The V call is TRBV7-2, the J call TRBJ1-2, with 10 bases aligning to TRBD1. This CDR3 spans 14 amino acids. Per germline, CDR1 SGHTA and CDR2 FQGNSA. After removal of 5 bases from V and 6 bases from J, the junction contained 6 bases not matched to a gene.